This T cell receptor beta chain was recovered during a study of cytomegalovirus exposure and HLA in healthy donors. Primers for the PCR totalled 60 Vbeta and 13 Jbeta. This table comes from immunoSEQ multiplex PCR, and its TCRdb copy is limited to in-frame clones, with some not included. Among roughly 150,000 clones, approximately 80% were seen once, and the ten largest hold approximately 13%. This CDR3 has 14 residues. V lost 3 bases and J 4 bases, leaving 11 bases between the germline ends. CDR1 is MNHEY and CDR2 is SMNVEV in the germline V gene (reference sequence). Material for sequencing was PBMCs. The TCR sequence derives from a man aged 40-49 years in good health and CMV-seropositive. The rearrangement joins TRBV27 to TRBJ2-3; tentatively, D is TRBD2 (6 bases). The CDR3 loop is CASSLVWGADTQYF. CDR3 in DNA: TGTGCCAGCAGTTTGGTTTGGGGGGCAGATACGCAGTATTTT.